Listed below are T cell receptor beta chains from one sample, sequenced in a study of lymphopenia after photon versus proton radiotherapy. Clones were sequenced by immunoSEQ multiplex PCR, and TCRdb holds only the in-frame ones, with some missing. The data contain tens of thousands of clones, 65% to 85% of them seen just once; the ten biggest clones take up 1.3% to 1.5%. Sequencing was performed on peripheral blood, taken from a patient treated with proton-based radiotherapy. These TCRs come from a man aged 55 to 69 with pancreatic cancer. Each CDR3 is given without its conserved first and last residue.

j_gene	v_gene	CDR3aa
TRBJ2-3	TRBV5-1	ASSPFGISTDTQY
TRBJ2-5	TRBV7-9	ASSRGHQETQY
TRBJ1-1	TRBV6-6	ASSYIVGTEAF
TRBJ2-3	TRBV28	ASSPEGARNRNTQY
TRBJ2-1	TRBV11-2	ASSLRLRGDSYNEQF
TRBJ1-2	TRBV7-9	ASTPRVGSLYGYT
TRBJ2-7	TRBV11-3	ASRERGFGVEQY
TRBJ1-3	TRBV7-8	ASSLVDGTIY
TRBJ2-5	TRBV10-3	AISEGFRDWQETQY
TRBJ2-3	TRBV18	ASSPQRSTDTQY
TRBJ1-1	TRBV25-1	ASSERQVNTEAF
TRBJ1-1	TRBV5-1	ASSSPRNTPNTEAF
TRBJ2-2	TRBV28	ASSLKITGELF
TRBJ2-7	TRBV2	ASSLLAGASYEQY
TRBJ1-5	TRBV4-3	ASSQDWGSSNQPQH
TRBJ2-2	TRBV29-1	SVVAGSLTGELF